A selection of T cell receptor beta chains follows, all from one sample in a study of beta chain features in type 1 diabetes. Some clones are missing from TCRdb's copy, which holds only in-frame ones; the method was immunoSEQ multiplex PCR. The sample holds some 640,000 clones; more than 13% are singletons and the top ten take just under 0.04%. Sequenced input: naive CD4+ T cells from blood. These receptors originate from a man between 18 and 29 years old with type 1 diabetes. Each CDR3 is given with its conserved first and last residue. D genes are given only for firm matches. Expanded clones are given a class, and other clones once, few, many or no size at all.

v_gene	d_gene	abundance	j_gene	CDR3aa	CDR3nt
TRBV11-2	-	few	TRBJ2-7	CASSLSDGGYEQYF	TGTGCCAGCAGCTTGTCCGATGGGGGTTACGAGCAGTACTTC
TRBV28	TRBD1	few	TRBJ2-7	CASRWTGFNEQYF	TGTGCCAGCAGATGGACAGGGTTCAACGAGCAGTACTTC
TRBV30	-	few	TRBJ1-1	CAWRGANTEAFF	TGTGCCTGGAGGGGGGCCAACACTGAAGCTTTCTTT
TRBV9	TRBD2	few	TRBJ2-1	CASSVAEFVWTRDNYNEQFF	TGTGCCAGCAGCGTAGCAGAGTTTGTGTGGACTAGGGATAACTACAATGAGCAGTTCTTC
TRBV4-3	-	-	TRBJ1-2	CASSKTGFILHGYTF	TGCGCCAGCAGCAAAACAGGGTTCATACTTCATGGCTACACCTTC
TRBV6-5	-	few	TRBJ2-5	CASSYFQETQYF	TGTGCCAGCAGTTACTTTCAAGAGACCCAGTACTTC
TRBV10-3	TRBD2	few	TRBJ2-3	CAISPGLAADTQYF	TGTGCCATCAGCCCGGGACTAGCGGCAGATACGCAGTATTTT
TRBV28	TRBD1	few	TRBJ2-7	CASISQGALAEQYF	TGTGCCAGCATCTCCCAGGGGGCGTTGGCCGAGCAGTACTTC
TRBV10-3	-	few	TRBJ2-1	CAISEGTEDEQFF	TGTGCCATCAGCGAAGGGACGGAGGATGAGCAGTTCTTC
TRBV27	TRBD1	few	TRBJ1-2	CASRWTGGLNYGYTF	TGTGCCAGCAGATGGACAGGGGGTCTAAACTATGGCTACACCTTC
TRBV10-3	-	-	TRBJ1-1	CAISELTGANTEAFF	TGTGCCATCAGTGAGTTAACGGGGGCGAACACTGAAGCTTTCTTT
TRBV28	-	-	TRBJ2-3	CASSELRGGPNTQYF	TGTGCCAGCAGTGAACTCCGCGGGGGCCCGAATACGCAGTATTTT
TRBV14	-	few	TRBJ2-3	CASSLDTTDTQYF	TGTGCCAGCAGCTTGGACACCACAGATACGCAGTATTTT
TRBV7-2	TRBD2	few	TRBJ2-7	CASSSPIGLAGDLEQYF	TGTGCCAGCAGCTCCCCCATTGGTTTAGCGGGGGACCTCGAGCAGTACTTC
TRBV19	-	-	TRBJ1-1	CASSLSPGSNTEAFF	TGTGCCAGTAGTCTGAGCCCAGGGTCGAACACTGAAGCTTTCTTT
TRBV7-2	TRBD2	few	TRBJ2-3	CASSPIGGTSGLQYF	TGTGCCAGCAGTCCAATCGGTGGGACTAGCGGGTTGCAGTATTTT
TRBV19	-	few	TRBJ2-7	CASSRQANIYEQYF	TGTGCCAGTAGTCGGCAAGCAAACATCTACGAGCAGTACTTC
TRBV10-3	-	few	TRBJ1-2	CATSRRGIEYGYTF	TGTGCCACATCTCGTAGAGGGATCGAGTATGGCTACACCTTC
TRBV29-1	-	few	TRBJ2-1	CSVDLGGHNNEQFF	TGCAGCGTTGATCTCGGGGGCCATAACAATGAGCAGTTCTTC
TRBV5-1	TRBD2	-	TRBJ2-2	CASSWVAGTGELFF	TGCGCCAGCAGCTGGGTAGCGGGCACCGGGGAGCTGTTTTTT
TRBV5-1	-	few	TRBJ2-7	CASSLANGHSYEQYF	TGCGCCAGCAGCTTGGCCAACGGACACTCCTACGAGCAGTACTTC
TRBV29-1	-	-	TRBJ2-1	CSVGELGREQFF	TGCAGCGTTGGGGAACTGGGGCGTGAGCAGTTCTTC
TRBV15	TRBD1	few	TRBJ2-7	CATSWQGAYEQYF	TGTGCCACCTCATGGCAGGGGGCCTACGAGCAGTACTTC
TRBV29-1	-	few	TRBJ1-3	CSARSGGNTIYF	TGCAGCGCGAGATCAGGTGGAAACACCATATATTTT
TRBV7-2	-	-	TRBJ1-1	CASSLGYTNTEAFF	TGTGCCAGCAGCTTAGGTTACACGAACACTGAAGCTTTCTTT
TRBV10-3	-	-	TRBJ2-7	CAISESSYEQYF	TGTGCCATCAGTGAGAGTTCCTACGAGCAGTACTTC
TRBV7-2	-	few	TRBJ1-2	CASDKGSYGYTF	TGTGCCAGCGATAAGGGGAGCTATGGCTACACCTTC
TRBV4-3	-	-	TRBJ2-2	CASSPRAGLSGELFF	TGCGCCAGCAGCCCCAGGGCTGGACTTTCCGGGGAGCTGTTTTTT
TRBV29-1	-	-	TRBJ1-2	CSVERQDGGYTF	TGCAGCGTTGAACGACAGGATGGTGGCTACACCTTC
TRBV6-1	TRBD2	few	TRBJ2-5	CASSDPTWTSGRETQYF	TGTGCCAGCAGTGACCCCACCTGGACTAGCGGGCGAGAGACCCAGTACTTC
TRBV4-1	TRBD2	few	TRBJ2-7	CASSPSGGVRRREQYF	TGCGCCAGCAGCCCCTCCGGGGGGGTTCGACGGCGGGAGCAGTACTTC
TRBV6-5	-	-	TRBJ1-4	CASSYSSGYVLEKLFF	TGTGCCAGCAGTTACTCCTCGGGATACGTATTGGAAAAACTGTTTTTT
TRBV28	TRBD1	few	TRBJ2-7	CASRYRGNEQYF	TGTGCCAGCAGGTACAGGGGGAACGAGCAGTACTTC
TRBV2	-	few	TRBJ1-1	CASSEDAPPETEAFF	TGTGCCAGCAGTGAAGACGCCCCGCCGGAGACTGAAGCTTTCTTT
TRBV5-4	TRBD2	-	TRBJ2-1	CASSGPGLAGSYNEQFF	TGTGCCAGCAGCGGACCGGGACTAGCGGGCTCCTACAATGAGCAGTTCTTC
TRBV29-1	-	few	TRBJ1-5	CSVGLPGRPQHF	TGCAGCGTCGGCCTGCCAGGTCGGCCCCAGCATTTT
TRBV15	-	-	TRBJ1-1	CATSSRLGTEAFF	TGTGCCACCAGCAGCCGGCTGGGGACTGAAGCTTTCTTT
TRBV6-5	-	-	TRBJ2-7	CASSYSLAREQYF	TGTGCCAGCAGTTACTCGCTAGCTCGGGAGCAGTACTTC
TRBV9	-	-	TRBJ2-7	CASSPSGAGYEQYF	TGTGCCAGCAGCCCATCAGGGGCCGGCTACGAGCAGTACTTC
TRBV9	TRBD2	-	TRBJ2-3	CASSVGTSGTDTQYF	TGTGCCAGCAGCGTGGGGACTAGCGGCACAGATACGCAGTATTTT
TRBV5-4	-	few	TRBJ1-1	CASSQNGRDVEEAFF	TGTGCCAGCAGCCAAAATGGACGGGACGTTGAGGAAGCTTTCTTT
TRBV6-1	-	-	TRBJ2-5	CASSESTRFQETQYF	TGTGCCAGCAGTGAATCGACAAGGTTCCAAGAGACCCAGTACTTC
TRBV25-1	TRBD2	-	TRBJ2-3	CASSEGLARVTDTQYF	TGTGCCAGCAGTGAGGGACTAGCGCGGGTTACAGATACGCAGTATTTT
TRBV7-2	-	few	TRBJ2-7	CASSSRTVTEQYF	TGTGCCAGCAGCTCGAGGACCGTCACCGAGCAGTACTTC
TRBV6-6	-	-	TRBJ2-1	CASRRPRGEQFF	TGTGCCAGCAGGAGACCCCGAGGGGAGCAGTTCTTC
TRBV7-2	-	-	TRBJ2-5	CASSYQETQYF	TGTGCCAGCAGCTATCAAGAGACCCAGTACTTC
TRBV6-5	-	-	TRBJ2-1	CASSYSRPGNEQFF	TGTGCCAGCAGTTACTCCCGACCCGGGAATGAGCAGTTCTTC
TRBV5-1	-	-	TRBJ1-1	CASSSRGTNTEAFF	TGCGCCAGCAGCTCTAGGGGGACGAACACTGAAGCTTTCTTT
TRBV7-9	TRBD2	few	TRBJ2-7	CASSPRTSGNYYEQYF	TGTGCCAGCAGCCCGCGAACTAGCGGAAACTATTACGAGCAGTACTTC